This T cell receptor (beta chain) was identified during a study of blood T cell repertoires in COVID-19. About the research overall: Italy, Spain and the United States were the sources of the convalescent and acute COVID-19 samples. T cells, B-cell-depleted T cells, or PBMCs provided the cDNA or gDNA that served as material.

This CDR3 has 15 residues. Trimming took off 7 bases at V and 0 bases at J, with 10 bases between the two ends. The germline V gene has CDR1 SGHTA and CDR2 FQGTGA. Per the original methods: Estimated nucleated cell counts came from reference gene primer amplification. Profiled with immunoSEQ multiplex PCR; TCRdb holds only in-frame clones, not every one. The DNA gave D and trimming, while V, J and clone size come from that table. The table includes about 140,000 clones, 76% detected once. Sequencing was carried out using peripheral blood. V usage is TRBV7-3 and J usage is TRBJ1-6, with unresolved D. This sequence originates from a woman at least 80 years old with active or convalescent COVID-19. The CDR3 sequence is CASTEKSSYNSPLHF. The DNA of the CDR3 is TGTGCCAGCACCGAGAAAAGCTCCTATAATTCACCCCTCCACTTT. Together with reference TRBV7-3 and TRBJ1-6, the CDR3 gives the full variable domain: GAGVSQTPSNKVTEKGKYVELRCDPISGHTALYWYRQSLGQGPEFLIYFQGTGAADDSGLPNDRFFAVRPEGSVSTLKIQRTERGDSAVYLCASTEKSSYNSPLHFGNGTRLTVT.